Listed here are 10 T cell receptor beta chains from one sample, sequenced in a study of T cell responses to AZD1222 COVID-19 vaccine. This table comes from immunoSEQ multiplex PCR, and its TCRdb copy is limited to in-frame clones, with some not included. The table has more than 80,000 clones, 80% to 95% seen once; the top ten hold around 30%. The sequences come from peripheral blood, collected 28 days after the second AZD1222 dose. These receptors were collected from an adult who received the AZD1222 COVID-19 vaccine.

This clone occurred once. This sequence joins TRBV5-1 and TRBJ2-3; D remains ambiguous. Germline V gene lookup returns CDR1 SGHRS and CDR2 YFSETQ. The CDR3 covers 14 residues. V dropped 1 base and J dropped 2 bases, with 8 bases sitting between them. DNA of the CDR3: TGCGCCAGCAGCTTGTACGGGTTCACAGATACGCAGTATTTT. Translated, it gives CASSLYGFTDTQYF.

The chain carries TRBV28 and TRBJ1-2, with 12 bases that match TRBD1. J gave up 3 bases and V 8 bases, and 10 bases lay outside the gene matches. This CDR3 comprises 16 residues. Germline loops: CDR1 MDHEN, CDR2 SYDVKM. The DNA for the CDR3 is TGTGCCAGCTTCGGAGGCGGGACAGGGGGCGACTATGGCTACACCTTC. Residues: CASFGGGTGGDYGYTF.

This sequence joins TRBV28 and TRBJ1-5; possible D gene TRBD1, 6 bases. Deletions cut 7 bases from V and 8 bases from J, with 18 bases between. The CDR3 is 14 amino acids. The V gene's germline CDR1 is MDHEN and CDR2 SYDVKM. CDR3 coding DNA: TGTGCCAGCAAGTTAGCAGGGGACATGGAGCCCCAGCATTTT. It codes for CASKLAGDMEPQHF.

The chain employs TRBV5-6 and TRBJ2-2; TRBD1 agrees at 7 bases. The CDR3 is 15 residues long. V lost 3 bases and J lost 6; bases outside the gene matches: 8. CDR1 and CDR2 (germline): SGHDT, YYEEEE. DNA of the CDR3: TGTGCCAGCAGCTCGTTAACTACAGGGGCCGGGGAGCTGTTTTTT. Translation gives CASSSLTTGAGELFF.

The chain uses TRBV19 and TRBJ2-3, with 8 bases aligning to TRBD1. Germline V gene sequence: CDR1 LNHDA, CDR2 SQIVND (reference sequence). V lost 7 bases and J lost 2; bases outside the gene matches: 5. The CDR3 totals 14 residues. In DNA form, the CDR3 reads TGTGCCAGTACAAGGGGACAGGCCACAGATACGCAGTATTTT. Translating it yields CASTRGQATDTQYF.

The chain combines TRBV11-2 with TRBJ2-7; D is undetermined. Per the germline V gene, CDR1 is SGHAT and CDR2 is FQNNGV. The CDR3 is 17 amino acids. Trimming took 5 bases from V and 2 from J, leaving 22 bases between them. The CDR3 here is CASSPRILGNFAYEQYF. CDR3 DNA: TGTGCCAGCAGCCCGCGAATTCTAGGGAACTTCGCCTACGAGCAGTACTTC. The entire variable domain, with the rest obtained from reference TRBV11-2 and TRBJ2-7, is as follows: EAGVAQSPRYKIIEKRQSVAFWCNPISGHATLYWYQQILGQGPKLLIQFQNNGVVDDSQLPKDRFSAERLKGVDSTLKIQPAKLEDSAVYLCASSPRILGNFAYEQYFGPGTRLTVT.

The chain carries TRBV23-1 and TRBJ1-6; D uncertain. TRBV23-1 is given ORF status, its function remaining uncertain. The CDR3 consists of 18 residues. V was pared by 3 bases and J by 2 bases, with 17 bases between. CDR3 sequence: CASSQGGPTPTYNSPLHF. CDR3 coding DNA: TGCGCCAGCAGTCAGGGCGGGCCTACCCCTACCTATAATTCACCCCTCCACTTT.

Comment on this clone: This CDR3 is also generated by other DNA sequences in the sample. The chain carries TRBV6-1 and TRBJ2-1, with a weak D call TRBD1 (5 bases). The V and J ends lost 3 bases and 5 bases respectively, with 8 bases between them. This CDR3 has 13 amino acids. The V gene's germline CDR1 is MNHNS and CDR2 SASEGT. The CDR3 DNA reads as TGTGCCAGCAGTGAGACGGACAACAATGAGCAGTTCTTC. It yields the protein CASSETDNNEQFF.

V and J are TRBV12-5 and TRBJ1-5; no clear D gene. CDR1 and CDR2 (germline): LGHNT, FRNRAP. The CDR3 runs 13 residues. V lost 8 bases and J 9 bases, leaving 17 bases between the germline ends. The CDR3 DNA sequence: TGTGCTAGTTCCGGACCTCGTCGCTCGCCCCAGCATTTT. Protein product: CASSGPRRSPQHF.

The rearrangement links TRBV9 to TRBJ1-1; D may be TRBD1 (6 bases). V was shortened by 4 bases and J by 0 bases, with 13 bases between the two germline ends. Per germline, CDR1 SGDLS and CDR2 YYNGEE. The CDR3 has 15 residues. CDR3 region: CASSPQGQMNTEAFF. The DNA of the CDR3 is TGTGCCAGCAGCCCCCAGGGACAAATGAACACTGAAGCTTTCTTT.